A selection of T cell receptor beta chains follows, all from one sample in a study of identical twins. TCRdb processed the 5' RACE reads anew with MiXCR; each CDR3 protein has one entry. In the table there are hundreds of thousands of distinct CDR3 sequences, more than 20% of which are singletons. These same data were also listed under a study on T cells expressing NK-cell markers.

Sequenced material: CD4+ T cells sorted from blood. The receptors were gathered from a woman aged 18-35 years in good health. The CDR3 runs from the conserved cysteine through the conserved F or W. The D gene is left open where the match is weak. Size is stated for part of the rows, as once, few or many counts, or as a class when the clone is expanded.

CDR3: CASSGPGQGARTGELFF; DNA: TGCGCCAGCAGTGGACCGGGACAGGGGGCAAGAACCGGGGAGCTGTTTTTT; J: TRBJ2-2; V: TRBV10-1; size: .; D: TRBD1
CDR3: CASRLGTSGAREQFF; DNA: TGCGCCAGCAGGCTCGGGACTAGCGGGGCCAGGGAGCAGTTCTTC; J: TRBJ2-1; V: TRBV10-2; size: .; D: TRBD2
CDR3: CASSEILEREQFF; DNA: TGCGCCAGCAGTGAGATACTAGAAAGGGAGCAGTTCTTC; J: TRBJ2-1; V: TRBV10-1; size: .; D: .
CDR3: CSVGQSGTDTQYF; DNA: TGCAGCGTTGGCCAGTCGGGCACAGATACGCAGTATTTT; J: TRBJ2-3; V: TRBV29-1; size: .; D: .
CDR3: CASSLNGRRNEQFF; DNA: TGTGCCAGCAGTTTAAACGGGAGGAGGAATGAGCAGTTCTTC; J: TRBJ2-1; V: TRBV12-3/TRBV12-4; size: few; D: TRBD2
CDR3: CASSFVGVRDTQYF; DNA: TGTGCCAGCAGTTTCGTGGGAGTACGGGATACGCAGTATTTT; J: TRBJ2-3; V: TRBV27; size: .; D: .
CDR3: CASKRNTEAFF; DNA: TGTGCCAGCAAACGGAACACTGAAGCTTTCTTT; J: TRBJ1-1; V: TRBV12-3/TRBV12-4; size: .; D: .
CDR3: CSAGRTVSEQFF; DNA: TGCAGTGCTGGGCGGACGGTTAGTGAGCAGTTCTTC; J: TRBJ2-1; V: TRBV20-1; size: .; D: .
CDR3: CASRRRTGTANTGELFF; DNA: TGTGCCAGCAGGCGTAGGACCGGGACAGCGAACACCGGGGAGCTGTTTTTT; J: TRBJ2-2; V: TRBV6-1; size: .; D: TRBD1
CDR3: CASSQERAGGPNEQFF; DNA: TGTGCCAGCAGCCAAGAACGAGCGGGGGGACCCAATGAGCAGTTCTTC; J: TRBJ2-1; V: TRBV3-1; size: few; D: TRBD2
CDR3: CASSFTASGGAYEQYF; DNA: TGCGCCAGCAGCTTTACGGCCAGCGGGGGGGCCTACGAGCAGTACTTC; J: TRBJ2-7; V: TRBV5-1; size: .; D: TRBD2
CDR3: CASSESGRPYNEQFF; DNA: TGTGCCAGCAGTGAGAGCGGGAGACCCTACAATGAGCAGTTCTTC; J: TRBJ2-1; V: TRBV6-1; size: .; D: TRBD2
CDR3: CASSHDPGGETQYF; DNA: TGTGCCAGCAGTCATGACCCCGGTGGGGAGACCCAGTACTTC; J: TRBJ2-5; V: TRBV6-1; size: .; D: .
CDR3: CASRPGTRSDTQYF; DNA: TGTGCCAGCAGACCCGGGACTAGATCAGATACGCAGTATTTT; J: TRBJ2-3; V: TRBV7-2; size: .; D: TRBD2
CDR3: CASRIGATHPNTQYF; DNA: TGTGCCAGCAGGATCGGGGCAACCCATCCCAATACGCAGTATTTT; J: TRBJ2-3; V: TRBV6-1; size: .; D: .
CDR3: CASSTQGRGVGYTF; DNA: TGTGCCAGCAGCACACAGGGTAGGGGAGTTGGCTACACCTTC; J: TRBJ1-2; V: TRBV7-2; size: few; D: .
CDR3: CASSSAGGATDTQYF; DNA: TGCGCCAGCAGCTCTGCGGGGGGGGCCACAGATACGCAGTATTTT; J: TRBJ2-3; V: TRBV5-1; size: few; D: TRBD2
CDR3: CASSYSRGEVGYTF; DNA: TGTGCCAGCAGTTACTCGAGAGGGGAGGTCGGCTACACCTTC; J: TRBJ1-2; V: TRBV6-5; size: few; D: .
CDR3: CAISDSKGTRGYEQYF; DNA: TGTGCCATCAGCGATTCCAAGGGGACTAGGGGTTACGAGCAGTACTTC; J: TRBJ2-7; V: TRBV10-3; size: few; D: TRBD2
CDR3: CASSLSLGLGGEQYF; DNA: TGCGCCAGCAGCTTGAGCTTAGGACTAGGGGGCGAGCAGTACTTC; J: TRBJ2-7; V: TRBV5-1; size: .; D: .
CDR3: CSAAQATNEKLFF; DNA: TGCAGCGCGGCACAGGCGACTAATGAAAAACTGTTTTTT; J: TRBJ1-4; V: TRBV29-1; size: .; D: .
CDR3: CASSPGTWSTGELFF; DNA: TGTGCCAGCAGTCCCGGGACATGGAGCACCGGGGAGCTGTTTTTT; J: TRBJ2-2; V: TRBV12-3/TRBV12-4; size: .; D: .
CDR3: CASSPNSGNQPQHF; DNA: TGTGCCAGCTCCCCGAACTCAGGGAATCAGCCCCAGCATTTT; J: TRBJ1-5; V: TRBV18; size: .; D: .
CDR3: CSVGGQGVHEQYF; DNA: TGCAGCGTTGGAGGACAAGGTGTCCACGAGCAGTACTTC; J: TRBJ2-7; V: TRBV29-1; size: .; D: .
CDR3: CASSPGFVVAKNIQYF; DNA: TGTGCCAGCAGCCCCGGATTTGTCGTGGCCAAAAACATTCAGTACTTC; J: TRBJ2-4; V: TRBV11-2; size: .; D: .
CDR3: CARWTTGAGTEAFF; DNA: TGTGCCAGGTGGACGACAGGGGCAGGCACTGAAGCTTTCTTT; J: TRBJ1-1; V: TRBV12-3/TRBV12-4; size: .; D: TRBD1
CDR3: CSASGLAGGGEQFF; DNA: TGCAGCGCTTCGGGACTAGCGGGGGGTGGTGAGCAGTTCTTC; J: TRBJ2-1; V: TRBV29-1; size: .; D: TRBD2
CDR3: CSASTTSRAGELFF; DNA: TGCAGTGCTTCGACGACTAGTCGCGCCGGGGAGCTGTTTTTT; J: TRBJ2-2; V: TRBV20-1; size: .; D: .
CDR3: CASSPGRESGANVLTF; DNA: TGTGCCAGCAGCCCTGGAAGGGAATCTGGGGCCAACGTCCTGACTTTC; J: TRBJ2-6; V: TRBV7-3; size: few; D: .
CDR3: CASSTGLSYEQYF; DNA: TGTGCCAGCAGTACCGGACTCTCCTACGAGCAGTACTTC; J: TRBJ2-7; V: TRBV6-2/TRBV6-3; size: few; D: .
CDR3: CASGNMGMVYEQYF; DNA: TGTGCCAGCGGAAACATGGGGATGGTCTACGAGCAGTACTTC; J: TRBJ2-7; V: TRBV11-2; size: .; D: .
CDR3: CATGGQGPYEQYF; DNA: TGTGCCACGGGAGGACAGGGACCCTACGAGCAGTACTTC; J: TRBJ2-7; V: TRBV7-9; size: .; D: .
CDR3: CASSLSPAVGGGNTDTQYF; DNA: TGTGCCAGCAGCCTCTCCCCCGCGGTGGGCGGGGGGAACACAGATACGCAGTATTTT; J: TRBJ2-3; V: TRBV7-6; size: .; D: TRBD2
CDR3: CASRGLAGAQSSSYNEQFF; DNA: TGTGCCAGCCGCGGCCTAGCGGGGGCCCAGTCGAGCTCCTACAATGAGCAGTTCTTC; J: TRBJ2-1; V: TRBV5-4; size: few; D: TRBD2
CDR3: CSARGSGTWAQYF; DNA: TGCAGTGCTAGGGGTAGCGGGACTTGGGCCCAGTACTTC; J: TRBJ2-5; V: TRBV20-1; size: many; D: TRBD2
CDR3: CASSFFLKETQYF; DNA: TGTGCCAGCAGTTTTTTCCTCAAAGAGACCCAGTACTTC; J: TRBJ2-5; V: TRBV12-3/TRBV12-4; size: many; D: .
CDR3: CASSHNKGTQYF; DNA: TGTGCCAGCAGCCACAACAAGGGGACCCAGTACTTC; J: TRBJ2-5; V: TRBV14; size: few; D: .
CDR3: CASSLARTANEKLFF; DNA: TGTGCCAGCAGCTTAGCAAGGACGGCTAATGAAAAACTGTTTTTT; J: TRBJ1-4; V: TRBV7-9; size: .; D: .
CDR3: CASSDPPDEQFF; DNA: TGTGCCAGCAGTGATCCCCCAGATGAGCAGTTCTTC; J: TRBJ2-1; V: TRBV6-1; size: few; D: .
CDR3: CASRAPGQAHEQYF; DNA: TGTGCCAGCAGAGCTCCGGGACAGGCCCACGAGCAGTACTTC; J: TRBJ2-7; V: TRBV6-1; size: .; D: TRBD1
CDR3: CASSQVAGSDEQYF; DNA: TGTGCCAGCAGCCAAGTTGCAGGGTCCGACGAGCAGTACTTC; J: TRBJ2-7; V: TRBV3-1; size: .; D: .
CDR3: CSVISGTDTQYF; DNA: TGCAGCGTAATTAGCGGCACAGATACGCAGTATTTT; J: TRBJ2-3; V: TRBV29-1; size: few; D: .
CDR3: CASTLGTGGETQYF; DNA: TGTGCCAGCACCCTAGGGACAGGAGGAGAGACCCAGTACTTC; J: TRBJ2-5; V: TRBV14; size: .; D: TRBD1